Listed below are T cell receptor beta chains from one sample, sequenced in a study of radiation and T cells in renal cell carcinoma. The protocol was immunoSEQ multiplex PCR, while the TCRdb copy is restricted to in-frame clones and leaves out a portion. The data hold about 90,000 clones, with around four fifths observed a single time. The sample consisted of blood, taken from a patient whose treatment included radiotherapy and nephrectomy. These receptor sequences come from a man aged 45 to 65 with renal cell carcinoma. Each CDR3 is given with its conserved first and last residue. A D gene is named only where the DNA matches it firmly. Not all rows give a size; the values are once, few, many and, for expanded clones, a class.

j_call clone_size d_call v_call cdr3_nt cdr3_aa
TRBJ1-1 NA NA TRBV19 TGTGCCAGTAGCCCGAGTGGGGGGACTGAAGCTTTCTTT CASSPSGGTEAFF
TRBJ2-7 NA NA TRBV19 TGTGCCAGTAGTAACCAGGTCGGCTACGAGCAGTACTTC CASSNQVGYEQYF
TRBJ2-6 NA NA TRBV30 TGTGCCCATTACCTAGTAGGGGCGCGGGGGGCCAACGTCCTGACTTTC CAHYLVGARGANVLTF
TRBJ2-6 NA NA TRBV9 TGTGCCAGCAGCGTAGAGTCCTCAGCCAACGTCCTGACTTTC CASSVESSANVLTF
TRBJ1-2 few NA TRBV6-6 TGTGCCAGCAGTTACTCGCAGGCCTGGGGCTACACCTTC CASSYSQAWGYTF
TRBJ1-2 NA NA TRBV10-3 TGTGCCATCAGTGGGGTTTACGGTAGCTATGGCTACACCTTC CAISGVYGSYGYTF
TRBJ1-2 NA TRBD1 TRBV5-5 TGTGCCAGCAGGGAGACAGGGGGTCCTAACTATGGCTACACCTTC CASRETGGPNYGYTF
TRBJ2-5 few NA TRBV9 TGTGCCAGCAGCCTGGGGGCTAGCGGCCAAGAGACCCAGTACTTC CASSLGASGQETQYF
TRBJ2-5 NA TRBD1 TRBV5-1 TGCGCCAGCAGCTTCGGTTCTAATGACAGGGTTGGAGAGACCCAGTACTTC CASSFGSNDRVGETQYF
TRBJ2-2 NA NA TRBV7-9 TGTGCCAGCCGCATAGGCAGGGGTAACACCGGGGAGCTGTTTTTT CASRIGRGNTGELFF
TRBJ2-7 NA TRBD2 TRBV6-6 TGTGCCAGCAGTTACCGAAGCGGGAGTCAAAACTACGAGCAGTACTTC CASSYRSGSQNYEQYF
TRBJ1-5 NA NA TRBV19 TGTGCCAGTAGTACCCGACAGGCGGGGTATAGCAATCAGCCCCAGCATTTT CASSTRQAGYSNQPQHF
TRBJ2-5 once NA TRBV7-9 TGTGCCAGCAGCCGTCCCTCGGAGACCCAGTACTTC CASSRPSETQYF
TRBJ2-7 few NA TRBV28 TGTGCCAGCAGTTTGTTGGCAGAATACGAGCAGTACTTC CASSLLAEYEQYF
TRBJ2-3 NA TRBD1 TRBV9 TGTGCCAGCAGCGTAGAAGGACAGGGGGCCACAGATACGCAGTATTTT CASSVEGQGATDTQYF
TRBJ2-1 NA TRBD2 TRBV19 TGTGCCAGTAGTATACGACGACTAGCGGGGTTGAATGAGCAGTTCTTC CASSIRRLAGLNEQFF
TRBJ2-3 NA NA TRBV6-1 TGTGCCAGCACTGGACTCCTGGGCACAGATACGCAGTATTTT CASTGLLGTDTQYF
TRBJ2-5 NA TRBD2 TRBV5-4 TGTGCCAGCAGCCCCACTAGCGGGAGAGGAGGAGAGACCCAGTACTTC CASSPTSGRGGETQYF
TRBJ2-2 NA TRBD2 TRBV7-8 TGTGCCAGCAGCTCGCTAGCGGGAGGGCTTACCGGGGAGCTGTTTTTT CASSSLAGGLTGELFF
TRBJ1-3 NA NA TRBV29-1 TGCAGCGTTGAAGATCTCGGGGGGGGAAACACCATATATTTT CSVEDLGGGNTIYF
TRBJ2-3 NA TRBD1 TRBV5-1 TGCGCCAGCAGCTACCCCGACAGGGGGGATACAGATACGCAGTATTTT CASSYPDRGDTDTQYF
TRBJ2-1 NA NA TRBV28 TGTGCCAGCAGTTTCCCCACAGGGAGGGGCGTTTACAATGAGCAGTTCTTC CASSFPTGRGVYNEQFF
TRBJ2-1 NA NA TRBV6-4 TGTGCCAGCAGTGCTACTGGAGGCTCCTACAATGAGCAGTTCTTC CASSATGGSYNEQFF
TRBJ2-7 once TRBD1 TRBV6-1 TGTGCCAGCATCTCAAGACAGGGATATCCCTACGAGCAGTACTTC CASISRQGYPYEQYF
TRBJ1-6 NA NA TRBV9 TGTGCCAGCACCAGGCCCGGGGGAGTCCTCCACTTT CASTRPGGVLHF
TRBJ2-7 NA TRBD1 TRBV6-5 TGTGCCAGCAGTTACTCGGGACAGGGCTACGAGCAGTACTTC CASSYSGQGYEQYF
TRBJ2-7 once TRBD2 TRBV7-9 TGTGCCAGCAGCTTTCCGGCTAGCGGGAGGGAATACTACGAGCAGTACTTC CASSFPASGREYYEQYF
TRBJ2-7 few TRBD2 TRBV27 TGTGCCAGCAGTTTAGAAGAGCGGGGAGTACCGCAGTACTTC CASSLEERGVPQYF
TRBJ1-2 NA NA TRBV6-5 TGTGCCAGCAGTTACTCGGCTTTCACAGACTATGGCTACACCTTC CASSYSAFTDYGYTF